This T cell receptor beta chain was recovered during a study of T cells in Graves' hyperthyroidism and ophthalmopathy (dated by TCRdb to between 2017 and 2020). A note on the overall study: Peripheral blood samples were taken at initial diagnosis, before any treatment was given. To identify TCR V-J signatures that set the groups apart, the researchers used a discovery cohort of about a hundred patients, made up of about 44 with Graves' ophthalmopathy and 57 with stable Graves' hyperthyroidism. An independent validation cohort of under 20 hyperthyroidism patients and 17 patients who later progressed to ophthalmopathy tested prospective prediction of ophthalmopathy. The 100 discovery patients were divided at random into training and test sets in a 7:3 ratio. Thyroid tissue and blood T-cell repertoires from about six Graves' hyperthyroidism patients were also compared in the study. Once sampling was done, hyperthyroidism patients were given methimazole at a starting dose of 30 mg daily, whereas ophthalmopathy patients were given high-dose intravenous methylprednisolone. According to the paper, TCR Vbeta CDR3 sequencing was carried out on some 140 peripheral blood samples, which came from about 45 ophthalmopathy, some 73 hyperthyroidism and roughly 17 progressor patients. Beyond this particular receptor, the publication reports: In validation, the model predicted progression to ophthalmopathy a median of approximately 6.3 months before onset, with 65% to 71% sensitivity and 72.22% specificity. Ophthalmopathy was separated from stable hyperthyroidism by a 13 V-J signature model, with around 88% sensitivity and about 81% specificity obtained in cross-validation and 80%/75% obtained in testing. Most expanded thyroid clonotypes (frequency above 0.001) were also found in blood, which suggests that blood repertoires may mirror thyroid immune responses. Sample size was not statistically predetermined, and blinding of investigators to group allocation was not performed.

Hyperthyroidism patients were newly diagnosed, with disease duration under 2 months, and aged 18 to 65 years. Any patient with an uncontrolled infection, another autoimmune disease, pregnancy or lactation was excluded. Diagnoses were based on clinical symptoms, serum thyroxine and TRAb, thyroid ultrasound and orbital computed tomography. For progressor patients, blood was drawn at the first diagnosis of hyperthyroidism, before any ophthalmopathy symptoms had appeared. PBMCs were isolated from 8 to 10 ml of fresh peripheral blood by Ficoll-Paque density gradient centrifugation. Progressor patients were defined as those initially diagnosed with Graves' hyperthyroidism in whom ophthalmopathy developed during follow-up. Total RNA was extracted using Trizol reagent, and RNA quality was assessed on an Agilent 2100 Bioanalyzer. This clonotype was counted at least ten times. Its antigen specificity is not known. Qualities for individual bases were not recorded, and no much larger clone is one base off.

The TCR beta CDR3 regions were amplified from the RNA transcripts. The first round of RT-PCR for the TCR CDR3 was performed with the HTBI primer set and the Qiagen OneStep RT-PCR kit. A second multiplex PCR round built the libraries, followed by size selection and purification. Paired-end sequencing of the libraries was performed with 100 bp reads on an Illumina HiSeq2000. In the original analysis: SOAPnuke was used to process the raw data, throwing out any read that contained adapters or uncalled bases, had a mean Phred below 15, or lacked an exact constant-primer or identifier match. COPE v1.2.5 was used to merge high-quality paired reads, and clonotypes were defined as unique nucleotide sequences. Clonotypes were aligned to IMGT TRBV, TRBD and TRBJ reference segments using MiTCR v1.1. The analysis was restricted to V-J combinations with a frequency above 0.0001, which together covered approximately 99% of the repertoires. The TCS score was defined as the ratio of F50 (clonal expansion) to E x V (chaos), calculated using BLOSUM62-based TCRdist between CDR3 peptides within each V-J. Welch's t-statistics and random forest reduced roughly 530 V-J features to roughly 13, which were used in a naive Bayes classifier (R e1071). TCRdb trimmed the raw reads at Q25, called clones with MiXCR and kept productive beta chains. A single entry per CDR3 protein holds the most common genes and DNA from its merged rows. TCRdb's processing, not the authors' own work, is the source of the V and J calls. The sample contains more than 250,000 distinct CDR3 sequences, 12% to 15% of them found a single time. Clones ranked in the top ten supply roughly 31% of the sample.

Including cysteine and phenylalanine, the CDR3 has 14 amino acids. Of all the DNA, just the CDR3 is kept, 42 bases in frame from base 1. Based on the germline V gene, the CDR1 and CDR2 sequences are MDHEN and SYDVKM. Trimming costs V 6 bases and J 0 bases, and their ends lie 6 bases apart. The receptor's source is a woman between 45 and 60 years old with Graves' hyperthyroidism that later progressed to Graves' ophthalmopathy. The source material was blood. Recombination joined TRBV28 with TRBJ2-6; the D segment cannot be called with confidence. The DNA sequence is as follows: TGTGCCAGCAGGCCCCGCTCTGGGGCCAACGTCCTGACTTTC. This encodes CASRPRSGANVLTF. Full variable domain (CDR3 extended with the reference TRBV28 and TRBJ2-6 proteins): DVKVTQSSRYLVKRTGEKVFLECVQDMDHENMFWYRQDPGLGLRLIYFSYDVKMKEKGDIPEGYSVSREKKERFSLILESASTNQTSMYLCASRPRSGANVLTFGAGSRLTVL.